This paragraph reports one TCR beta chain. The source of the sample is a study of blood T cell repertoires in COVID-19. For the study at large: The study drew acute and convalescent COVID-19 samples from the United States, Italy and Spain.

The method was immunoSEQ multiplex PCR; TCRdb's version includes in-frame clones alone and lacks a portion of them. The profile shows 250,000 to 400,000 clones, more than 90% of them singletons. The CDR3 runs 16 residues. Germline CDR1 and CDR2: MGHDK and SYGVNS. V was clipped by 7 bases and J by 0 bases, with 17 bases between them. The sequencing sample was made of PBMCs or T cells enriched from blood (not recorded which). The rearrangement links TRBV25-1 to TRBJ2-3, with D perhaps TRBD2 (6 bases). The receptor was isolated from a man aged 60 to 69 who had recovered from COVID-19. In nucleotides, the CDR3 is TGTGCCAGCACCCGTCTAGATAGCGGAAGCACAGATACGCAGTATTTT. Translation: CASTRLDSGSTDTQYF.